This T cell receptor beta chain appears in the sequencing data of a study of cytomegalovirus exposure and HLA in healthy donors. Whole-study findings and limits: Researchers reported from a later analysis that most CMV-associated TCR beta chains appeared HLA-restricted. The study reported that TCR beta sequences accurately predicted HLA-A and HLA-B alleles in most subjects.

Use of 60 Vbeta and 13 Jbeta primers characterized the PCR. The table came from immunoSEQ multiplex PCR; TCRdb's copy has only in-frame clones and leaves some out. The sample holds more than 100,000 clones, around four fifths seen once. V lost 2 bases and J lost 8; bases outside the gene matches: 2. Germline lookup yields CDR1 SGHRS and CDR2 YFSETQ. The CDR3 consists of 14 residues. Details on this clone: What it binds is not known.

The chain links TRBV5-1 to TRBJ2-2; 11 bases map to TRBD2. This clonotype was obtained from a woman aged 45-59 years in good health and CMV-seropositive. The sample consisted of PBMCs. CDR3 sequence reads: CASSFTSGRGELFF. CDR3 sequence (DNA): TGCGCCAGCAGCTTTACTAGCGGGAGAGGGGAGCTGTTTTTT.